Following are 17 T cell receptor beta chains from one sample sequenced in a study of blood T cell repertoires in COVID-19. TCRdb keeps only in-frame clones here, not all; method: immunoSEQ multiplex PCR. The sample lists 260,000 or so clones; 80% to 90% were seen once. Sequencing was done on a sample of PBMCs or T cells enriched from blood (not recorded which). The origin of the receptors is a woman aged 40 to 50 who had been exposed to COVID-19.

The rearrangement joins TRBV7-2 to TRBJ1-6; D gene ambiguous. The V end was cut by 6 bases, the J end by 4 bases, with 7 bases between. Germline CDR1 SGHTA, CDR2 FQGNSA. The CDR3 is 13 amino acids. In nucleotides, the CDR3 is TGTGCCAGCAGGGCTCGATATAATTCACCCCTCCACTTT. Translation: CASRARYNSPLHF.

J is TRBJ1-5 and V is TRBV9; D may be TRBD1 (6 bases). This CDR3 is built from 15 residues. Germline V gene lookup returns CDR1 SGDLS and CDR2 YYNGEE. V shed 0 bases and J shed 1 base, with 8 bases lying between them. This CDR3 is CASSVGDTSNQPQHF. CDR3 bases: TGTGCCAGCAGCGTAGGGGACACCAGCAATCAGCCCCAGCATTTT.

This chain's CDR3 is CASSPGLAGDPYNEQFF. The CDR3 bases are TGTGCCAGCAGCCCGGGACTAGCGGGGGACCCCTACAATGAGCAGTTCTTC. This chain joins TRBV9 and TRBJ2-1; 14 bases fit TRBD2. Trimming cost V 4 bases and J 2 bases; bases outside gene matches: 5. CDR1 and CDR2 from the germline V gene are SGDLS and YYNGEE. This CDR3 is built from 17 residues.

The V and J genes are TRBV6-5 and TRBJ1-1, with D hard to call. This CDR3 is 14 amino acids long. V shed 5 bases and J shed 7 bases, with 17 bases lying between them. CDR1 is MNHEY and CDR2 is SVGAGI in the germline V gene. CDR3 bases: TGTGCCAGCAGTACTGAAACTGGCCGGGATGAAGCTTTCTTT. Translation gives CASSTETGRDEAFF.

This clone was detected only once. The J gene is TRBJ2-7, the V gene TRBV4-2, with a tentative D call TRBD1 (6 bases). V lost 0 bases and J 5 bases, leaving 14 bases between the germline ends. CDR1 LGHNA and CDR2 YNFKEQ come from the germline V gene. The CDR3 is 15 amino acids. CDR3 amino acids: CASSQEERGLDEQYF. In DNA, the CDR3 is TGTGCCAGCAGCCAAGAGGAAAGGGGGTTAGACGAGCAGTACTTC.

The V and J genes are TRBV6-5 and TRBJ1-1, with TRBD1 as a possible D gene (6 bases). Germline assignment: CDR1 MNHEY and CDR2 SVGAGI. The CDR3 spans 15 residues. V dropped 5 bases and J dropped 1 base, with 14 bases sitting between them. The CDR3 DNA follows: TGTGCCAGCAGTAACCTACAGGGCACGAACACTGAAGCTTTCTTT. It encodes CASSNLQGTNTEAFF.

The chain has TRBV2 and TRBJ2-7, with a weak D call TRBD2 (6 bases). Per germline, CDR1 SNHLY and CDR2 FYNNEI. The CDR3 runs to 12 residues. The V gene lost 3 bases and the J gene lost 7 bases, with 10 bases spanning the gap. This CDR3 reads CASSDDREEQYF. The DNA of the CDR3 is TGTGCCAGCAGTGATGATCGGGAGGAGCAGTACTTC.

The chain uses TRBV19 and TRBJ1-2; D gene unclear. Trimming left V 6 bases short and J 10 bases short, with 9 bases between. CDR3 size: 10 residues. Per the germline V gene, CDR1 is LNHDA and CDR2 is SQIVND (reference sequence). The CDR3 sequence: CASSDSFYTF. CDR3 DNA sequence: TGTGCCAGTAGCGACTCTTTCTACACCTTC.

The chain couples TRBV28 to TRBJ1-1, with 10 nucleotides matching TRBD1. The J segment lost 8 bases and the V segment lost 6 bases, leaving 12 bases of the junction unmatched. Germline V gene data show CDR1 as MDHEN and CDR2 as SYDVKM. This CDR3 is built from 15 residues. CDR3: CASRVSRQGAKEAFF. The CDR3 nucleotides read TGTGCCAGCAGAGTTAGTCGACAGGGGGCTAAAGAAGCTTTCTTT.

V gene TRBV12-3 or TRBV12-4 combines with J gene TRBJ1-2; no firm D call. The CDR3 spans 13 residues. V gave up 7 bases and J gave up 4 bases, with 13 bases separating them. The CDR3 sequence is CASNPDGSYGYTF. DNA for the CDR3: TGTGCCAGCAACCCAGACGGGTCCTATGGCTACACCTTC.

The chain couples TRBV3-1 (or the pseudogene TRBV3-2) to TRBJ2-5, with 7 bases fitting TRBD1. Germline-derived CDR1 and CDR2 are LGHDT and YNNKEL (reference sequence). The CDR3 spans 14 residues. After removal of 4 bases from V and 3 bases from J, the junction contained 5 bases not matched to a gene. CDR3 amino acids: CASSLGQTKETQYF. DNA for the CDR3: TGTGCCAGCAGCCTGGGACAGACCAAAGAGACCCAGTACTTC.

This clone was seen more than once but under ten times. The genes are TRBV6-5 and TRBJ1-1; 8 positions match TRBD1. Germline assignment: CDR1 MNHEY and CDR2 SVGAGI. J lost 5 bases, V lost 5 bases, and 7 bases had no gene match. The CDR3 extends over 14 amino acids. The CDR3 is CASSKDRAVTEAFF. DNA for the CDR3: TGTGCCAGCAGTAAGGACAGGGCGGTTACTGAAGCTTTCTTT.

The rearrangement links TRBV27 to TRBJ2-5; D is unresolved. Germline V gene lookup returns CDR1 MNHEY and CDR2 SMNVEV (reference sequence). The CDR3 covers 13 residues. Trimming left V 3 bases short and J 0 bases short, with 5 bases between. The CDR3 protein is CASSFGYQETQYF. DNA of the CDR3: TGTGCCAGCAGTTTTGGCTACCAAGAGACCCAGTACTTC.

This clone was counted between two and nine times. This chain joins TRBV30 and TRBJ2-1, with unresolved D. Germline V lookup: CDR1 GTSNPN, CDR2 SVGIG (reference sequence). Trimming removed 3 bases at V and 6 bases at J, with 9 bases between. This CDR3 contains 12 residues. In DNA, the CDR3 is TGTGCCTGGAGCGATAGTGGCAATGAGCAGTTCTTC. Translating it yields CAWSDSGNEQFF.

The gene calls are TRBV7-9 and TRBJ1-6; D not certain. CDR1 is SEHNR, CDR2 FQNEAQ, per germline (reference sequence). Deletions cut 1 base from V and 5 bases from J, with 3 bases between. CDR3 length equals 13 residues. The CDR3 reads CASSLGHNSPLHF. In nucleotides, the CDR3 is TGTGCCAGCAGCTTAGGGCATAATTCACCCCTCCACTTT.

Only a few counts were recorded for this clone. The chain employs TRBV7-3 and TRBJ1-1; 8 positions agree with TRBD1. The CDR3 has 14 residues. In germline, CDR1 is SGHTA, CDR2 FQGTGA. J was trimmed by 4 bases and V by 4 bases; bases with no gene match: 5. This CDR3 is CASSSQGAGTEAFF. The DNA of the CDR3 is TGTGCCAGCAGCTCCCAGGGGGCCGGCACTGAAGCTTTCTTT.

J is TRBJ2-3 and V is TRBV27; D might be TRBD1 (6 bases). The V gene's germline CDR1 is MNHEY and CDR2 SMNVEV (reference sequence). V was pared by 2 bases and J by 0 bases, with 9 bases between. The CDR3 loop spans 15 amino acids. CDR3 sequence (DNA): TGTGCCAGCAGTTTAGGACAGACTAGCACAGATACGCAGTATTTT. It specifies CASSLGQTSTDTQYF.